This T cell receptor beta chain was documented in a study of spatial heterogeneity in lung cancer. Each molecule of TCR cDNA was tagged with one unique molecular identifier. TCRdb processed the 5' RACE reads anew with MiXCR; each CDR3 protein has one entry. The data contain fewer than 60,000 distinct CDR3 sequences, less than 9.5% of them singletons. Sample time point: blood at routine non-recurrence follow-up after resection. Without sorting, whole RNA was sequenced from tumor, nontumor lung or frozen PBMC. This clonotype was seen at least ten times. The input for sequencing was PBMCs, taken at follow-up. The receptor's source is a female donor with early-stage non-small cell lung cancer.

The CDR3 DNA reads TGTGCCAGCAGCTTGGGGGTCAGCCTCTCTGGGGCCAACGTCCTGACTTTC. This gives the protein CASSLGVSLSGANVLTF. V and J are TRBV5-4 and TRBJ2-6; D unclear. CDR1 and CDR2 from the germline V gene are SGHNT and YYREEE (reference sequence). Trimming took 0 bases from V and 0 from J, leaving 10 bases between them. CDR3 length: 17 residues.